This entry lists 21 T cell receptor beta chains sequenced from one sample in a study of graft-versus-host responses after intestinal transplantation. Antigens of these TCRs are unknown. This table comes from immunoSEQ multiplex PCR, and its TCRdb copy is limited to in-frame clones, with some not included. This sample carries some 86,000 clones, 91% of them seen once, and the ten largest clones take roughly 0.1%. Material: unstimulated CD4+ T cells sorted from spleen or lymph node cells, obtained before intestinal transplant. The receptors stem from a human donor who received an intestinal transplant.

Concerning this clone itself: Additional DNA sequences in this sample encode the identical CDR3. The chain uses TRBV7-8 and TRBJ1-3; D may be TRBD1 (5 bases). Germline CDR1 SGHVS, CDR2 FQNEAQ. The V and J ends lost 4 bases and 3 bases respectively, with 13 bases between them. There are 15 residues in the CDR3. The CDR3 nucleotides are TGTGCCAGCAGCTCCACCGGGGGAGGTGGAAACACCATATATTTT. Its protein product is CASSSTGGGGNTIYF. Filled out from reference TRBV7-8 and TRBJ1-3, the complete variable domain reads GAGVSQSPRYKVAKRGQDVALRCDPISGHVSLFWYQQALGQGPEFLTYFQNEAQLDKSGLPSDRFFAERPEGSVSTLKIQRTQQEDSAVYLCASSSTGGGGNTIYFGEGSWLTVV.

The chain couples TRBV30 to TRBJ1-6; 7 nucleotides match TRBD1. The CDR3 has 14 residues. Per germline, CDR1 GTSNPN and CDR2 SVGIG (reference sequence). V lost 3 bases and J lost 10; bases outside the gene matches: 9. The CDR3 region has the DNA TGTGCCTGGAGGCTCAGGGGGAGCGGGTCACCCCTCCACTTT. Protein sequence: CAWRLRGSGSPLHF.

The chain combines TRBV6-1 with TRBJ1-2; D gene ambiguous. The CDR3 sequence is 14 residues long. Trimming stripped 1 base from V and 4 bases from J, with 10 bases between. CDR1 and CDR2 from the germline V gene are MNHNS and SASEGT. The CDR3, as DNA: TGTGCCAGCAGTGAAGTAGGAGGGATCTATGGCTACACCTTC. Translating it yields CASSEVGGIYGYTF.

The V call is TRBV7-2, the J call TRBJ1-3, with 7 bases matching TRBD1. V lost 4 bases and J lost 4; bases outside the gene matches: 7. Germline V lookup: CDR1 SGHTA, CDR2 FQGNSA. There are 15 residues in the CDR3. Here the CDR3 reads CASSSGLRGGNTIYF. DNA of the CDR3: TGTGCCAGCAGCTCCGGACTCAGGGGGGGAAACACCATATATTTT.

The sample holds a few counts of this clone. The chain combines TRBV2 with TRBJ1-4; no definite D call. The germline V gene encodes CDR1 SNHLY and CDR2 FYNNEI. The V end lost 3 bases, the J end lost 0 bases, and 2 bases lay between the germline ends. This CDR3 is built from 13 residues. For the CDR3, the DNA is TGTGCCAGCAGTGACACAACTAATGAAAAACTGTTTTTT. It specifies CASSDTTNEKLFF.

Only one count was recorded for this clone. This chain uses TRBV7-9 with TRBJ2-7; D remains unclear. This CDR3 is built from 14 residues. The V gene lost 1 base and the J gene lost 7 bases, with 14 bases spanning the gap. CDR1 SEHNR and CDR2 FQNEAQ come from the germline V gene (reference sequence). The CDR3 nucleotides are TGTGCCAGCAGCTTAGTCTCACCCTTGGAGGAGCAGTACTTC. It encodes CASSLVSPLEEQYF.

The chain has TRBV27 and TRBJ1-1; TRBD1 matches 9 bases. Per the germline V gene, CDR1 is MNHEY and CDR2 is SMNVEV (reference sequence). This CDR3 has 16 amino acids. The junction had 11 bases not matched to a gene; V was cut back by 3 bases and J by 6 bases. Written as DNA, the CDR3 is TGTGCCAGCAGTTTCCTCCTCACAGGGGGCGCTTCTGAAGCTTTCTTT. It encodes CASSFLLTGGASEAFF.

The chain combines TRBV15 with TRBJ2-7, with 7 bases fitting TRBD1. Germline lookup yields CDR1 LNHNV and CDR2 YYDKDF (reference sequence). The CDR3 spans 14 residues. Germline trimming cut 5 bases from V and 0 bases from J; bases unmatched to any gene: 4. CDR3 nucleotide sequence: TGTGCCACCAGCTACAACAGGGGCTCCTACGAGCAGTACTTC. This gives the protein CATSYNRGSYEQYF.

V is TRBV7-6 and J is TRBJ1-6; 9 nucleotides align to TRBD1. This CDR3 is built from 15 residues. Germline CDR1 SGHVS, CDR2 FNYEAQ. With 5 bases clipped from V and 10 bases from J, the junction kept 9 bases outside the gene matches. The CDR3 DNA reads as TGTGCCAGCAGCCCGACACAGGGGGCGAAATCACCCCTCCACTTT. It translates to CASSPTQGAKSPLHF.

This chain uses TRBV19 with TRBJ1-6; D call uncertain. Between the trimmed V and J ends, which lost 5 bases and 8 bases, there was a span of 7 bases. Germline V gives CDR1 LNHDA, CDR2 SQIVND (reference sequence). The CDR3 totals 12 residues. CDR3 DNA sequence: TGTGCCAGTAGTTACGGAGATTCACCCCTCCACTTT. Translated: CASSYGDSPLHF.

Of note for this clone: This same CDR3 is encoded by further DNA sequences in the sample. The chain is built from TRBV10-1 and TRBJ1-1; D perhaps matches TRBD1 (6 bases). V shed 6 bases and J shed 0 bases, with 17 bases lying between them. The CDR3 length is 16 residues. The V gene's germline CDR1 is WNHNN and CDR2 SYGVQD (reference sequence). CDR3 amino acids: CASSSGQGRLNTEAFF. CDR3 coding DNA: TGCGCCAGCAGCTCAGGGCAGGGGAGATTGAACACTGAAGCTTTCTTT.

This rearrangement joins TRBV30 to TRBJ2-7; 7 nucleotides align to TRBD1. J was trimmed by 5 bases and V by 4 bases; bases with no gene match: 8. The CDR3 is 13 residues long. The germline V gene encodes CDR1 GTSNPN and CDR2 SVGIG (reference sequence). In DNA, the CDR3 is TGTGCCTGGAACCACGGGACAGCTAACGAGCAGTACTTC. Protein sequence: CAWNHGTANEQYF.

V usage is TRBV6-5 and J usage is TRBJ2-3; D not certain. The CDR3 runs to 13 residues. Germline V gene data show CDR1 as MNHEY and CDR2 as SVGAGI. Trimming cost V 7 bases and J 4 bases, with 12 bases left between them. The CDR3, as DNA: TGTGCCAGCAAGGTAGCTGGGTCAGATACGCAGTATTTT. It is translated as CASKVAGSDTQYF.

This clone occurred once. The chain uses TRBV11-3 and TRBJ2-7; 7 positions agree with TRBD1. This CDR3 has 15 amino acids. V lost 3 bases and J lost 2; bases outside the gene matches: 7. Germline V CDR1 and CDR2: SGHNT, YENEEA. The CDR3 DNA reads as TGTGCCAGCAGCTTGTCCTCGGGACAGACCTACGAGCAGTACTTC. This sequence encodes CASSLSSGQTYEQYF. Filled out from reference TRBV11-3 and TRBJ2-7, the complete variable domain reads EAGVVQSPRYKIIEKKQPVAFWCNPISGHNTLYWYLQNLGQGPELLIRYENEEAVDDSQLPKDRFSAERLKGVDSTLKIQPAELGDSAVYLCASSLSSGQTYEQYFGPGTRLTVT.

The J gene is TRBJ2-1, the V gene TRBV19; D call uncertain. Between the trimmed V and J ends, which lost 0 bases and 3 bases, there was a span of 6 bases. Per the germline V gene, CDR1 is LNHDA and CDR2 is SQIVND (reference sequence). CDR3 length equals 14 residues. The CDR3 is CASSIEGLYNEQFF. Written as DNA, the CDR3 is TGTGCCAGTAGTATAGAGGGCCTCTACAATGAGCAGTTCTTC.

The rearrangement uses TRBV19 and TRBJ2-2; 8 bases line up with TRBD1. J gave up 3 bases and V 6 bases, and 9 bases lay outside the gene matches. The CDR3 is made up of 16 amino acids. Germline CDR1 and CDR2: LNHDA and SQIVND (reference sequence). The CDR3 DNA is TGTGCCAGTAGCAATACCGGGACAGGAGACACCGGGGAGCTGTTTTTT. Translation gives CASSNTGTGDTGELFF. Filled out from reference TRBV19 and TRBJ2-2, the complete variable domain reads DGGITQSPKYLFRKEGQNVTLSCEQNLNHDAMYWYRQDPGQGLRLIYYSQIVNDFQKGDIAEGYSVSREKKESFPLTVTSAQKNPTAFYLCASSNTGTGDTGELFFGEGSRLTVL.

The V call is TRBV27, the J call TRBJ2-3, with D hard to call. The ends were cut back, 2 bases at V and 3 bases at J, with 6 bases in the middle. Germline loops: CDR1 MNHEY, CDR2 SMNVEV (reference sequence). The CDR3 runs 13 residues. The CDR3: CASSLEATDTQYF. The DNA of the CDR3 is TGTGCCAGCAGTTTAGAAGCAACAGATACGCAGTATTTT.

V gene TRBV5-1 combines with J gene TRBJ1-5; 8 nucleotides match TRBD1. This CDR3 has 15 amino acids. V lost 0 bases to trimming and J lost 5 bases; unmatched junction nucleotides: 4. CDR1 SGHRS and CDR2 YFSETQ come from the germline V gene. This CDR3 is CASSLDGQGHQPQHF. In nucleotides, the CDR3 is TGCGCCAGCAGCTTGGACGGACAGGGCCATCAGCCCCAGCATTTT.

The rearrangement links TRBV4-1 to TRBJ2-3; TRBD2 aligns across 8 bases. The CDR3 runs to 17 residues. CDR1 is MGHRA, CDR2 YSYEKL, per germline. The trim removed 0 bases at V and 1 base at J, leaving 6 bases unmatched. CDR3 residues: CASSQESGGGRTDTQYF. CDR3 coding DNA: TGCGCCAGCAGCCAAGAATCCGGGGGGGGCCGCACAGATACGCAGTATTTT.

V usage is TRBV27 and J usage is TRBJ2-5; TRBD2 agrees at 12 bases. The CDR3 is 18 amino acids. The V gene's germline CDR1 is MNHEY and CDR2 SMNVEV (reference sequence). J gave up 0 bases and V 7 bases, and 12 bases lay outside the gene matches. The CDR3 coding sequence is TGTGCCAGCAAGAGACTATGGCGGACTAGCGGGGACCAAGAGACCCAGTACTTC. Translated: CASKRLWRTSGDQETQYF.

The chain carries TRBV20-1 and TRBJ2-7, with D unresolved. The V end lost 3 bases, the J end lost 5 bases, and 8 bases lay between the germline ends. CDR1 is DFQATT, CDR2 SNEGSKA, per germline (reference sequence). The CDR3 spans 11 residues. In DNA form, the CDR3 reads TGCAGTGCTAGTAGTGGAGACGAGCAGTACTTC. It translates to CSASSGDEQYF.